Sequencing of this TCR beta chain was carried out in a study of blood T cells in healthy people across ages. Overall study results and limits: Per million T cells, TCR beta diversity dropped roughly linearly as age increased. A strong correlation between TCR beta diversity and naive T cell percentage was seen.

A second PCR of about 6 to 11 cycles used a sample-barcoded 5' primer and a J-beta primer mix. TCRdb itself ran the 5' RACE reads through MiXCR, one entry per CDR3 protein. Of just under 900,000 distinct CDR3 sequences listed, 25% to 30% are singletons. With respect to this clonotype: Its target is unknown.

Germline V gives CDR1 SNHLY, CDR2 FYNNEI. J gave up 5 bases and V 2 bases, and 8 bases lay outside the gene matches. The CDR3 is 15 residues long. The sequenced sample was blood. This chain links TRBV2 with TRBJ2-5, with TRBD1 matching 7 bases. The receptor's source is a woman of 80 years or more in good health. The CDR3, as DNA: TGTGCCAGCAGTGAATGGTTCCGGGACAGCGAGACCCAGTACTTC. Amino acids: CASSEWFRDSETQYF.